The TCR beta chain under discussion was sequenced for a study of OX40 agonist ivuxolimab in advanced cancers. TCRdb's table, derived via immunoSEQ multiplex PCR, lists solely in-frame clones and lacks some. The table includes roughly 70,000 clones, about 85% detected once. This CDR3 region has 16 residues. The trim removed 7 bases at V and 6 bases at J, leaving 14 bases unmatched. The germline V gene encodes CDR1 MGHDK and CDR2 SYGVNS. This TCR was sampled from an adult with an advanced solid tumor such as melanoma, head and neck, liver or kidney cancer. V gene TRBV25-1 combines with J gene TRBJ2-4, with 8 bases that match TRBD1. Specimen: CD4+ or CD8+ T cells sorted from blood, collected in a trial of the OX40 agonist ivuxolimab. The CDR3 sequence is CASKGGSQGAGNIQYF. The DNA for the CDR3 is TGTGCCAGCAAAGGGGGTTCCCAGGGGGCGGGAAACATTCAGTACTTC.